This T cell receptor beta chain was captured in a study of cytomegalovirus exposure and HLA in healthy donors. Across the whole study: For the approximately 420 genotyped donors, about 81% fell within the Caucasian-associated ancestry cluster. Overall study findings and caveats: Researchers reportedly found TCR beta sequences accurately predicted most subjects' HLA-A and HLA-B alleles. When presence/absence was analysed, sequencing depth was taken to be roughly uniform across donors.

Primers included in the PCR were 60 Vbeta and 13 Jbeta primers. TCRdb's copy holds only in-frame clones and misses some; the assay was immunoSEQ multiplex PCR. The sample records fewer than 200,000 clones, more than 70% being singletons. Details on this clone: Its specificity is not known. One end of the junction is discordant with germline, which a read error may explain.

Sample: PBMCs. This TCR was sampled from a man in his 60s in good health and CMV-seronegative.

The CDR3 region has the DNA TGTTCCAGCAGCTTAACGGGACAGGGGTTCACTGAAGCTTTCTTT. Its translation is CSSSLTGQGFTEAFF. V usage is TRBV7-9 and J usage is TRBJ1-1, with 10 positions matching TRBD1. In germline, CDR1 is SEHNR, CDR2 FQNEAQ (reference sequence). This CDR3 region has 15 residues.